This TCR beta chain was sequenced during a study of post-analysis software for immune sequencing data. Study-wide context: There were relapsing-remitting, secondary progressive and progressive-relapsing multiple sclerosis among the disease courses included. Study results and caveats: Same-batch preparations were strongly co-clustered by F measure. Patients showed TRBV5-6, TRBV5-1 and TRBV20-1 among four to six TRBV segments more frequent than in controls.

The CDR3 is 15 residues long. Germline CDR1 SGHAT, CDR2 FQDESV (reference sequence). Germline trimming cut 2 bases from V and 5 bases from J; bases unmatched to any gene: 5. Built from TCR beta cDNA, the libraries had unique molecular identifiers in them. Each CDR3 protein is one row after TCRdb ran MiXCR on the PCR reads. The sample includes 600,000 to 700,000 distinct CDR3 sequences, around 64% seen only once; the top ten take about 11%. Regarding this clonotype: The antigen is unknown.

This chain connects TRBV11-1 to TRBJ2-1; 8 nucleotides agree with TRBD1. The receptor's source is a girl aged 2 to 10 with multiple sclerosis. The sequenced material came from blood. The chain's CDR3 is CASSLLSGGHNEQFF. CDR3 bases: TGTGCCAGCAGCTTACTGTCAGGGGGCCACAATGAGCAGTTCTTC.